The present entry profiles one T cell receptor beta chain with its context. Its binding antigen is unknown. One base away there is no much larger clone; base qualities are not given. The entry originates in a study of T cells in Graves' hyperthyroidism and ophthalmopathy (dated by TCRdb to about 2019). The study in broad terms: Peripheral blood was sampled at the time of initial diagnosis, prior to any treatment. The study also compared thyroid tissue and blood T-cell repertoires from five or six Graves' hyperthyroidism patients. According to the paper, TCR Vbeta CDR3 sequencing was carried out on roughly 130 peripheral blood samples, which came from under 50 ophthalmopathy, around 75 hyperthyroidism and around 17 progressor patients. Following sampling, methimazole starting at 30 mg daily was given to hyperthyroidism patients, and high-dose intravenous methylprednisolone was given to ophthalmopathy patients. The 80 to 100 discovery patients were randomly divided into training and test sets at a 7:3 ratio. To identify TCR V-J signatures that set the groups apart, the researchers used a discovery cohort of about a hundred patients, made up of roughly 40 with Graves' ophthalmopathy and approximately 57 with stable Graves' hyperthyroidism. Prospective prediction of ophthalmopathy was tested in an independent validation cohort consisting of some 19 hyperthyroidism patients and some 17 patients who later progressed to ophthalmopathy. Overall study results and their limits: Sample size was not statistically predetermined, and investigators were not blinded to group allocation. A model built on a 13 V-J signature distinguished ophthalmopathy from stable hyperthyroidism, reaching roughly 88% sensitivity and around 81% specificity in cross-validation and 80%/75% in testing. Blood samples also contained most of the expanded thyroid clonotypes (frequency above 0.001), which suggests that blood repertoires may reflect thyroid immune responses. In validation, the model predicted progression to ophthalmopathy with 65% to 71% sensitivity and about 73% specificity, a median of about 6.7 months before onset.

Graves' hyperthyroidism was defined as stable when no progression to ophthalmopathy occurred over 18 months of follow-up. The hyperthyroidism patients were between 18 and 65 years old and newly diagnosed, with a disease duration of less than 2 months. Exclusion was applied to patients with uncontrolled infections, other autoimmune diseases, pregnancy or lactation. Clinical symptoms, serum thyroxine and TRAb, thyroid ultrasound, and orbital computed tomography formed the basis for the diagnoses. PBMCs were isolated from approximately 10 ml of fresh peripheral blood by Ficoll-Paque density gradient centrifugation. Total RNA was extracted with Trizol reagent, and quality was checked on an Agilent 2100 Bioanalyzer. TCR beta CDR3 regions were amplified from RNA transcripts. A first-round RT-PCR of the TCR CDR3 used the HTBI primer set with the Qiagen OneStep RT-PCR kit. Libraries were constructed in a second round of multiplex PCR, after which size selection and purification were performed. Paired-end sequencing of the libraries was performed with 100 bp reads on an Illumina HiSeq2000. The published analysis was carried out like this. SOAPnuke was used to process the raw data, throwing out any read that contained adapters or uncalled bases, had a mean Phred below 15, or lacked an exact constant-primer or identifier match. COPE v1.2.5 was used to merge the high-quality paired reads, and each unique nucleotide sequence was defined as a clonotype. Clonotypes were aligned to IMGT TRBV, TRBD and TRBJ reference segments using MiTCR v1.1. The analysis was restricted to V-J combinations with a frequency above 0.0001, which together covered 99% to 99.2% of the repertoires. A TCS score was defined as the ratio between F50 (clonal expansion) and ExV (chaos), using BLOSUM62-based TCRdist between CDR3 peptides within each V-J. Welch's t-statistics and random forest reduced around 510 V-J features to fewer than 15, which were used in a naive Bayes classifier (R e1071). In-frame beta chains were kept once TCRdb had trimmed the public reads at Q25 with fastp and called clones with MiXCR. Merged by CDR3 protein, the rows form single entries marked with the most common genes and DNA. TCRdb's processing, not the study's, gives the V and J calls here. This sample lists about 480,000 distinct CDR3 sequences; about 15% were detected once. The ten largest clones add up to about a sixth of the sample.

The junction carries 17 bases between V and J, which are trimmed by 3 bases and 1 base respectively. The germline V gene (reference sequence) yields GTSNPN for CDR1 and SVGIG for CDR2. The CDR3 runs 16 residues from the cysteine to the phenylalanine. The read is trimmed to its CDR3 DNA, 48 bases read in frame from base 1. The TCR sequence derives from a woman younger than 30 with Graves' hyperthyroidism. Material for sequencing was blood. The rearranged segments are TRBV30 and TRBJ2-3; TRBD2 is possibly the D segment (6 matching bases). The encoded CDR3 is CAWSAGGRMGTDTQYF. The DNA sequence is as follows: TGTGCCTGGAGCGCCGGAGGGCGGATGGGCACAGATACGCAGTATTTT.